This TCR beta chain came from a study of regulatory T cells in long-lasting Graves disease. Study-wide results and caveats: Preferential use of TRBV28, TRBJ1-2 and TRBJ2-5 was seen in persistent disease.

Details on this clonotype: Its matching antigen is unknown. Mismatch with germline at one junction end may stem from a read error.

The time point: newly diagnosed GD, antithyroid drugs for less than 3 months. Making the TCR library involved RNA that had been extracted from PBMCs. Graves' disease diagnoses used American Thyroid Association guidelines. This CDR3 comprises 13 residues. Looked up from germline, CDR1 is LGHDT and CDR2 is YNNKEL (reference sequence). HTBI primers from iRepertoire and Arm-PCR of CDR3 regions yielded the TCR beta libraries. TCRdb processed the multiplex PCR reads anew with MiXCR; each CDR3 protein has one entry. The table shows about 400,000 distinct CDR3 sequences, with around 16% occurring only once. These data also formed part of another study, on T cells in Graves' hyperthyroidism and ophthalmopathy. That investigation notes: The HTBI primer set was used in a first-round RT-PCR of the TCR CDR3.

The source is a woman between 18 and 29 years old with Graves disease. The chain links TRBV3-1 to TRBJ1-3; possible D gene TRBD1, 5 bases. The input for sequencing was peripheral blood mononuclear cells (PBMCs), taken at new diagnosis, from a patient treated with antithyroid drugs. In DNA form, the CDR3 reads TGTGCCTGCAGCCAAGCGGGGCGGAACACCATATATTTT. The encoded protein is CACSQAGRNTIYF.